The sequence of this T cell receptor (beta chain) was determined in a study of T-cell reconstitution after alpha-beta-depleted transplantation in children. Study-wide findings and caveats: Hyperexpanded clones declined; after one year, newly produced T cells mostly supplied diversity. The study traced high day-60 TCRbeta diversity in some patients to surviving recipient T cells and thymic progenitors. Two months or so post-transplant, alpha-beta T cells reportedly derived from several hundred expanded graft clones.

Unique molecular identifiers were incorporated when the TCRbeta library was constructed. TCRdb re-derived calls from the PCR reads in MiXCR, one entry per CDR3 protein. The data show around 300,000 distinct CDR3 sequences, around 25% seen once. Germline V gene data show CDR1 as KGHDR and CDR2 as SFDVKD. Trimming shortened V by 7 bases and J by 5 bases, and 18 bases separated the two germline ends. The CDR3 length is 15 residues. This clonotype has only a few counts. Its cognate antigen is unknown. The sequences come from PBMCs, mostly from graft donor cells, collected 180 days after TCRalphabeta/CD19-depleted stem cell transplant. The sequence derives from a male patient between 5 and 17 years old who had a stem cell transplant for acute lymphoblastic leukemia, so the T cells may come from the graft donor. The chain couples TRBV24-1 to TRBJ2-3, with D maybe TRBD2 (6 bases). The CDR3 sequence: CATSTGSGRGDTQYF. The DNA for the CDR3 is TGTGCCACCAGCACCGGGAGTGGGAGAGGAGATACGCAGTATTTT.